Each of the 31 T cell receptor beta chains below was sequenced from the same sample in a study of cytomegalovirus exposure and HLA in healthy donors. The primer mix had 60 Vbeta and 13 Jbeta primers. TCRdb keeps only in-frame clones here, not all; method: immunoSEQ multiplex PCR. Of about 120,000 clones in the sample, roughly 80% were seen once. The sample was PBMCs. All receptors derive from a woman aged 35 to 49 in good health and CMV-seropositive.

This clone has a single count. The CDR3 coding sequence is TGTGCCAGCATTTCCCGGGACAGCCGGTACTTC. Amino acids: CASISRDSRYF. The chain combines TRBV6-9 with TRBJ2-5; 7 nucleotides line up with TRBD1. The germline V gene has CDR1 MNHGY and CDR2 SVAAGI. The CDR3 has 11 residues. With V trimmed by 7 bases and J by 13 bases, 9 bases remained unmatched.

The chain employs TRBV15 and TRBJ2-1, with 8 bases lining up with TRBD2. The CDR3 totals 17 residues. The junction had 11 bases not matched to a gene; V was cut back by 5 bases and J by 2 bases. Germline V gene data show CDR1 as LNHNV and CDR2 as YYDKDF (reference sequence). The CDR3 spells CATSSRRDGRAYNEQFF. The CDR3 DNA is TGTGCCACCAGCTCCCGAAGGGACGGGAGGGCCTACAATGAGCAGTTCTTC.

The chain joins TRBV5-6 to TRBJ1-5, with 8 bases identical to TRBD1. CDR1 and CDR2 from the germline V gene are SGHDT and YYEEEE. V lost 4 bases and J lost 6; bases outside the gene matches: 12. The CDR3 has 16 residues. CDR3 protein: CASSQDVRQGTQPQHF. As DNA, the CDR3 is TGTGCCAGCAGCCAGGATGTCCGACAGGGGACTCAGCCCCAGCATTTT. Full variable domain (remainder filled in from reference TRBV5-6 and TRBJ1-5): DAGVTQSPTHLIKTRGQQVTLRCSPKSGHDTVSWYQQALGQGPQFIFQYYEEEERQRGNFPDRFSGHQFPNYSSELNVNALLLGDSALYLCASSQDVRQGTQPQHFGDGTRLSIL.

The gene calls are TRBV14 and TRBJ2-1; 10 bases line up with TRBD2. The CDR3 has 16 residues. Germline V CDR1 and CDR2: SGHDN, FVKESK. The junction had 4 bases not matched to a gene; V was cut back by 3 bases and J by 2 bases. CDR3 sequence (DNA): TGTGCCAGCAGCCATCGGAGCGGGAGGGCCTACAATGAGCAGTTCTTC. As protein: CASSHRSGRAYNEQFF.

This clone has just one count. The V call is TRBV9, the J call TRBJ2-3; 7 bases match TRBD1. Trimming took 0 bases from V and 1 from J; bases not matched to a gene: 5. The CDR3 loop spans 16 amino acids. Germline V CDR1 and CDR2: SGDLS, YYNGEE. The CDR3 is CASSVEQGTGTDTQYF. CDR3 nucleotides: TGTGCCAGCAGCGTAGAACAGGGGACCGGCACAGATACGCAGTATTTT.

This chain links TRBV29-1 with TRBJ2-7; D unresolved. V was clipped by 1 base and J by 0 bases, with 7 bases between them. The CDR3 extends over 13 amino acids. Germline CDR1 and CDR2: SQVTM and ANQGSEA. CDR3 protein: CSVEGGTSYEQYF. CDR3 bases: TGCAGCGTTGAAGGCGGCACCTCCTACGAGCAGTACTTC.

V is TRBV23-1 and J is TRBJ1-5; no firm D call. TRBV23-1 is annotated as an ORF whose role is uncertain. V shed 8 bases and J shed 0 bases, with 17 bases lying between them. The CDR3 covers 16 residues. CDR3 loop: CASAPSRPYSNQPQHF. The CDR3 nucleotides read TGCGCCAGCGCCCCGTCCAGGCCTTATAGCAATCAGCCCCAGCATTTT.

This chain connects TRBV7-2 to TRBJ1-2; D might be TRBD1 (6 bases). Looked up from germline, CDR1 is SGHTA and CDR2 is FQGNSA. The CDR3 spans 13 residues. Trimming pared 4 bases from V and 2 bases from J, leaving 8 bases between. The CDR3 spells CASSSGQNYGYTF. In DNA, the CDR3 is TGTGCCAGCAGCTCAGGACAGAACTATGGCTACACCTTC.

The chain couples TRBV6-1 to TRBJ2-3, with D maybe TRBD2 (6 bases). The V gene lost 5 bases and the J gene lost 0 bases, with 9 bases spanning the gap. Germline V lookup: CDR1 MNHNS, CDR2 SASEGT. This CDR3 has 14 residues. The CDR3 region has the DNA TGTGCCAGCAGTCTAGCGACCAGCACAGATACGCAGTATTTT. The encoded protein is CASSLATSTDTQYF.

J is TRBJ1-5 and V is TRBV7-5. TRBV7-5 is classified as a pseudogene. The CDR3 consists of 13 residues. For the CDR3, the DNA is TGTGCCAGAAGCTTGTCGCGGAATCAGCCCCAGCATTTT. It encodes CARSLSRNQPQHF.

On this clone: At the DNA level, this CDR3 is encoded by other sequences in the same sample as well. This chain's CDR3 is CASSAELAGGKNIQYF. In nucleotides, the CDR3 is TGTGCCAGCAGTGCCGAGCTAGCGGGAGGCAAAAACATTCAGTACTTC. V and J are TRBV2 and TRBJ2-4; 11 positions agree with TRBD2. CDR1 and CDR2 from the germline V gene are SNHLY and FYNNEI. The CDR3 totals 16 residues. J gave up 3 bases and V 4 bases, and 5 bases lay outside the gene matches. The full variable domain, its missing parts supplied by reference TRBV2 and TRBJ2-4, is EPEVTQTPSHQVTQMGQEVILRCVPISNHLYFYWYRQILGQKVEFLVSFYNNEISEKSEIFDDQFSVERPDGSNFTLKIRSTKLEDSAMYFCASSAELAGGKNIQYFGAGTRLSVL.

Worth noting for this clone: An end of the junction does not agree with germline; a read error may underlie this. The chain couples TRBV15 to TRBJ2-2; 9 bases agree with TRBD1. CDR3 length equals 15 residues. Germline CDR1 is LNHNV and CDR2 is YYDKDF (reference sequence). The CDR3: CAARPPGQGFEELFF. In nucleotides, the CDR3 is TGTGCCGCCAGGCCTCCGGGACAGGGTTTCGAGGAGCTGTTTTTT.

The chain carries TRBV6-5 and TRBJ1-1, with 9 bases that match TRBD1. Germline CDR1 reads MNHEY; CDR2 reads SVGAGI. The CDR3 has 14 amino acids. V dropped 6 bases and J dropped 5; count of bases not matched to a gene: 7. The CDR3 nucleotides are TGTGCCAGCAGATGGACAGGGGCCGAGACTGAAGCTTTCTTT. Amino acid sequence: CASRWTGAETEAFF.

The CDR3: CASSWAGSSYEQYF. CDR3 coding DNA: TGTGCCAGTAGTTGGGCTGGAAGCTCCTACGAGCAGTACTTC. This chain connects TRBV19 to TRBJ2-7; D remains ambiguous. The V end was cut by 5 bases, the J end by 0 bases, with 11 bases between. Per germline, CDR1 LNHDA and CDR2 SQIVND (reference sequence). The CDR3 runs 14 residues.

The chain links TRBV9 to TRBJ2-1; 11 bases are a match to TRBD2. The CDR3 is 17 residues long. Germline lookup yields CDR1 SGDLS and CDR2 YYNGEE. The J segment lost 0 bases and the V segment lost 1 base, leaving 3 bases of the junction unmatched. As DNA, the CDR3 is TGTGCCAGCAGCGTACGGGGGACTAGCGGCTCCTACAATGAGCAGTTCTTC. Translation gives CASSVRGTSGSYNEQFF.

This chain joins TRBV10-3 and TRBJ2-3; TRBD2 matches 10 bases. After removal of 6 bases from V and 1 base from J, the junction contained 10 bases not matched to a gene. CDR1 and CDR2 (germline): ENHRY, SYGVKD. The CDR3 has 17 amino acids. Here the CDR3 DNA reads TGTGCCATCAGACTAGCGGGAATAGGCGGGGGCACAGATACGCAGTATTTT. Amino acid sequence: CAIRLAGIGGGTDTQYF.

The chain links TRBV10-2 to TRBJ2-7, with D hard to call. V lost 2 bases to trimming and J lost 7 bases, with 15 bases between them. Looked up from germline, CDR1 is WSHSY and CDR2 is SAAADI. The CDR3 runs to 14 residues. DNA for the CDR3: TGCGCCAGCAGTGAGACTGTTGGAGACGGGGAGCAGTACTTC. Residues: CASSETVGDGEQYF.

The chain uses TRBV4-1 and TRBJ2-7; D is ambiguous. In germline, CDR1 is MGHRA, CDR2 YSYEKL. This CDR3 region has 15 residues. V gave up 4 bases and J gave up 0 bases, with 13 bases separating them. For the CDR3, the DNA is TGCGCCAGCAGCCGGCTTCAACAGAGCTCCTACGAGCAGTACTTC. Translating gives CASSRLQQSSYEQYF.

This clone occurred once. V and J are TRBV19 and TRBJ2-5; weak D call: TRBD1 (6 bases). CDR1 is LNHDA, CDR2 SQIVND, per germline (reference sequence). This CDR3 region has 15 residues. V lost 5 bases, J lost 5 bases, and 18 bases lay in between. CDR3 DNA sequence: TGTGCCAGTAGTCCAGGGGTGGTTCGGTGGGAGACCCAGTACTTC. Translated: CASSPGVVRWETQYF.

CDR3 nucleotides: TGTGCCAGCGGGCCAGGCAATCAGCCCCAGCATTTT. It is translated as CASGPGNQPQHF. The chain is built from TRBV6-5 and TRBJ1-5; no definite D call. The length of the CDR3 is 12 residues. Per the germline V gene, CDR1 is MNHEY and CDR2 is SVGAGI. Trimming shortened V by 8 bases and J by 2 bases, and 7 bases separated the two germline ends.

The chain employs TRBV10-3 and TRBJ2-7; 7 bases map to TRBD1. The CDR3 extends over 14 amino acids. From germline, CDR1 is ENHRY and CDR2 SYGVKD. V shed 6 bases and J 6 bases; nucleotides not matched to a gene: 11. CDR3 in amino acids: CAIRTTGARGEQYF. In DNA form, the CDR3 reads TGTGCCATCAGAACTACAGGGGCCCGCGGCGAGCAGTACTTC.

The DNA for the CDR3 is TGTGCCAGCAGCTCCGCGGGAGGGAACAATGAGCAGTTCTTC. It translates to CASSSAGGNNEQFF. The V call is TRBV7-3, the J call TRBJ2-1; 9 bases are shared with TRBD2. Trimming removed 4 bases from V and 5 bases from J; junction bases left unmatched: 3. The germline V gene has CDR1 SGHTA and CDR2 FQGTGA. The CDR3 has 14 amino acids.

This chain connects TRBV5-4 to TRBJ2-1; D possibly corresponds to TRBD2 (6 bases). This CDR3 has 15 residues. Deletions cut 3 bases from V and 7 bases from J, with 17 bases between. Looked up from germline, CDR1 is SGHNT and CDR2 is YYREEE (reference sequence). CDR3 region: CASSWGSTRGNEQFF. CDR3 nucleotides: TGTGCCAGCAGCTGGGGTAGCACGCGGGGAAATGAGCAGTTCTTC.

The rearrangement links TRBV5-6 to TRBJ2-7; D may be TRBD2 (7 bases). Trimming removed 0 bases from V and 7 bases from J, with 23 bases in between. Germline CDR1 SGHDT, CDR2 YYEEEE. The CDR3 runs to 17 residues. The CDR3 coding sequence is TGTGCCAGCAGCTTGGTTCGAGCGGGGACATTCCTTAGGGAGCAGTACTTC. It yields the protein CASSLVRAGTFLREQYF.

CDR3 sequence (DNA): TGCGCCAGCAGCGATACCAGGCACTCAGGGATGGATGAGCAGTTCTTC. This sequence encodes CASSDTRHSGMDEQFF. The rearrangement links TRBV4-1 to TRBJ2-1; a weak D match, TRBD1 (5 bases). The CDR3 loop spans 16 amino acids. The germline V gene encodes CDR1 MGHRA and CDR2 YSYEKL. V lost 5 bases, J lost 8 bases, and 22 bases lay in between.

This clone has just a few counts. The chain employs TRBV4-1 and TRBJ2-1; 10 nucleotides line up with TRBD1. CDR3 size: 16 residues. Germline V gene lookup returns CDR1 MGHRA and CDR2 YSYEKL. The ends lost 0 bases at V and 8 bases at J; junction bases unmatched: 7. The CDR3 loop is CASSQDRQGAQDEQFF. The CDR3 DNA follows: TGCGCCAGCAGCCAAGATCGACAGGGGGCGCAGGATGAGCAGTTCTTC.

The chain has TRBV4-3 and TRBJ1-2, with 7 nucleotides matching TRBD1. With V trimmed by 6 bases and J by 4 bases, 14 bases remained unmatched. The CDR3 spans 16 residues. The germline gives CDR1 LGHNA, CDR2 YSLEER. CDR3 coding DNA: TGCGCCAGCAGTCAGGATACCGGGACAGTTGGCTATGGCTACACCTTC. Its translation: CASSQDTGTVGYGYTF.

This clone was detected only a few times. The chain combines TRBV6-5 with TRBJ2-7, with TRBD2 matching 7 bases. The CDR3 spans 12 residues. Germline V lookup: CDR1 MNHEY, CDR2 SVGAGI. The V gene end was trimmed by 0 bases and the J gene end by 7 bases; junction bases not matched to a gene: 0. The CDR3 DNA reads TGTGCCAGCAGTTACTCGCGGGGGGAGCAGTACTTC. It translates to CASSYSRGEQYF.

This clone was observed once. The chain uses TRBV9 and TRBJ2-1; 7 bases are shared with TRBD2. The CDR3 is 15 residues long. V gave up 4 bases and J gave up 9 bases; unmatched junction bases: 13. Germline V CDR1 and CDR2: SGDLS, YYNGEE. CDR3 coding DNA: TGTGCCAGCAGCCCCACTAGCGTGCGCGTGAGTGAGCAGTTCTTC. This translates into CASSPTSVRVSEQFF.

This sequence joins TRBV28 and TRBJ2-7; tentative D call: TRBD2 (7 bases). CDR3 length: 15 amino acids. Germline values: CDR1 MDHEN, CDR2 SYDVKM. With 4 bases removed from V and 2 bases from J, the gap between germline ends came to 15 bases. The CDR3 nucleotides are TGTGCCAGCAGTTCTCGGGGGGCGCCAACCTACGAGCAGTACTTC. Translated: CASSSRGAPTYEQYF.

The rearrangement joins TRBV7-2 to TRBJ2-5, with TRBD2 identical over 10 bases. The CDR3 has 16 residues. The germline gives CDR1 SGHTA, CDR2 FQGNSA. The V gene end was trimmed by 4 bases and the J gene end by 1 base; junction bases not matched to a gene: 6. The CDR3 region has the DNA TGTGCCAGCAGCTCAGTGGGACTAGCGTTCCAAGAGACCCAGTACTTC. Translation gives CASSSVGLAFQETQYF.